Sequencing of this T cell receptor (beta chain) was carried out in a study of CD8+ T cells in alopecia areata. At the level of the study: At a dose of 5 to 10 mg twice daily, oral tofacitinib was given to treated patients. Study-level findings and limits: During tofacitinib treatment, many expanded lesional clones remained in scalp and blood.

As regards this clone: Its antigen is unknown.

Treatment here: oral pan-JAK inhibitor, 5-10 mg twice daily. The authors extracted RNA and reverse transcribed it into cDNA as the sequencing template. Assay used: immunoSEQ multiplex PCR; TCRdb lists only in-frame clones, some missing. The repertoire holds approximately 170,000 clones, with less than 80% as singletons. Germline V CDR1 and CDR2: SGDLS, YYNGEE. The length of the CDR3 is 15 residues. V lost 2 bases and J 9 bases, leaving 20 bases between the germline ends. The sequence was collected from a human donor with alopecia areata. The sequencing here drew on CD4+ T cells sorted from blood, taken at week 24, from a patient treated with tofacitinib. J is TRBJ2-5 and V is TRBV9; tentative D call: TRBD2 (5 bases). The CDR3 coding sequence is TGTGCCAGCAGCGTGCGACTCGGGGTGGCTGAGGCCCAGTACTTC. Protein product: CASSVRLGVAEAQYF.